This TCR beta chain was obtained from a study of PD-L1 blockade in urothelial cancer. For the study at large: Most patients, about 90% of the roughly 29, were males with bladder-origin cancer. Blood-derived samples held a median 141,255 T cells.

Profiling relied on immunoSEQ multiplex PCR, and the TCRdb table lists in-frame clones only, not all of them. The data hold about 37,000 clones, with roughly four fifths observed a single time. V dropped 4 bases and J dropped 2; count of bases not matched to a gene: 10. This CDR3 region has 18 residues. From germline, CDR1 is WNHNN and CDR2 SYGVQD (reference sequence). The rearrangement joins TRBV10-1 to TRBJ1-5; 11 bases match TRBD1. Here the sequenced sample was PBMCs, taken around atezolizumab (anti-PD-L1) treatment. The receptor was isolated from a man in his 60s with urothelial cancer. The CDR3 DNA follows: TGCGCCAGCAGTGTGGCCGGGACAGGGGGATGGGGCAATCAGCCCCAGCATTTT. Translating it yields CASSVAGTGGWGNQPQHF.